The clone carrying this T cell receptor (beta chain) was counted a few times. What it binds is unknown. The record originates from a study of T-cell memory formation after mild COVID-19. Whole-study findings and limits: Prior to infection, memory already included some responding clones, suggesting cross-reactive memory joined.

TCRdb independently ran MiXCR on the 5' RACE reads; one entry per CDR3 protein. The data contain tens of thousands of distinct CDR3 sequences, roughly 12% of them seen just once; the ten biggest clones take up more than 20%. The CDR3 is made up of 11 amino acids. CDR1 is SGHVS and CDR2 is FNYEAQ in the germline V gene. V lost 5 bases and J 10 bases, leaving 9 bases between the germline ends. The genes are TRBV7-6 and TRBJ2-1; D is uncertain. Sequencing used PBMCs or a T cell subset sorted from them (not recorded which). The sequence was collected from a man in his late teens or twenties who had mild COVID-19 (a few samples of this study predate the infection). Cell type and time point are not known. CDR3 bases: TGTGCCAGCAGCCTGCAATGGGAGCAGTTCTTC. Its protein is CASSLQWEQFF.